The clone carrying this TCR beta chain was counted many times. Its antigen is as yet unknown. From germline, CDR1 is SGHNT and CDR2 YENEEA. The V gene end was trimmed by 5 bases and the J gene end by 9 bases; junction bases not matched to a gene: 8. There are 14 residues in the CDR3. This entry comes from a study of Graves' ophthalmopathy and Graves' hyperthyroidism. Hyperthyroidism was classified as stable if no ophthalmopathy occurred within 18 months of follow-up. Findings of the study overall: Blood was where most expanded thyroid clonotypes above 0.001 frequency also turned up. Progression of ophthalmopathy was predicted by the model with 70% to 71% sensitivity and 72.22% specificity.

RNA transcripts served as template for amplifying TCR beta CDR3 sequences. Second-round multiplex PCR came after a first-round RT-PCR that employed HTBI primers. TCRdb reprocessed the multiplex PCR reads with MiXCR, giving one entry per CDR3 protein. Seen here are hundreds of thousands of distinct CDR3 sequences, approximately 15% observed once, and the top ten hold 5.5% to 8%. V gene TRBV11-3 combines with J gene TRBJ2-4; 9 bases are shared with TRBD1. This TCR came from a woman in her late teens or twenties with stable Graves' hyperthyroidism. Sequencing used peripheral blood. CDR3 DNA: TGTGCCAGCAGCGGGCGGACAGGGGTGGCCATTCAGTACTTC. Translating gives CASSGRTGVAIQYF. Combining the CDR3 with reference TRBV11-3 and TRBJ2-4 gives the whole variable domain EAGVVQSPRYKIIEKKQPVAFWCNPISGHNTLYWYLQNLGQGPELLIRYENEEAVDDSQLPKDRFSAERLKGVDSTLKIQPAELGDSAVYLCASSGRTGVAIQYFGAGTRLSVL.